What follows are 14 T cell receptor beta chains derived from one specimen sequenced in a study of shared clonotypes between healthy human individuals. The assay was immunoSEQ multiplex PCR, and TCRdb's table has in-frame clones only and misses some. The table has 2.3 million or so clones, approximately 95% seen once. The material sequenced was naive CD4+ T cells from PBMCs. As for subset: CD45RA+ positively selected. These receptors were obtained from a man younger than 30 in good health. Some clones in this sample may be carry-over from other donors' samples.

The chain joins TRBV4-1 to TRBJ2-5, with TRBD2 matching 10 bases. Germline CDR1 and CDR2: MGHRA and YSYEKL. The V and J ends lost 6 bases and 7 bases, in that order; junction bases with no gene match: 11. The CDR3 extends over 15 amino acids. The CDR3, as DNA: TGCGCCAGCAGGTCTAGCGGGAGAGGTGGGACGACCCAGTACTTC. Translation gives CASRSSGRGGTTQYF.

This rearrangement joins TRBV18 to TRBJ2-2; D possibly corresponds to TRBD2 (5 bases). Trimming cost V 5 bases and J 1 base, with 14 bases left between them. This CDR3 has 16 residues. Germline assignment: CDR1 KGHSH and CDR2 LQKENI. The CDR3 sequence: CASSARPRENTGELFF. CDR3 nucleotide sequence: TGTGCCAGCTCAGCCCGACCACGGGAGAACACCGGGGAGCTGTTTTTT.

This chain uses TRBV5-1 with TRBJ2-2; no reliable D call. V shed 2 bases and J shed 5 bases, with 10 bases lying between them. The CDR3 loop spans 14 amino acids. Germline CDR1 SGHRS, CDR2 YFSETQ. CDR3 amino acids: CASSLIASTGELFF. CDR3 coding DNA: TGCGCCAGCAGCTTAATCGCTTCTACCGGGGAGCTGTTTTTT. The whole variable domain, filled in from reference TRBV5-1 and TRBJ2-2, reads KAGVTQTPRYLIKTRGQQVTLSCSPISGHRSVSWYQQTPGQGLQFLFEYFSETQRNKGNFPGRFSGRQFSNSRSEMNVSTLELGDSALYLCASSLIASTGELFFGEGSRLTVL.

The rearrangement joins TRBV7-9 to TRBJ2-7, with TRBD1 as a possible D gene (6 bases). The V gene's germline CDR1 is SEHNR and CDR2 FQNEAQ (reference sequence). Trimming stripped 5 bases from V and 5 bases from J, with 16 bases between. This CDR3 comprises 14 residues. The CDR3 DNA follows: TGTGCCAGCAGCGTCCAGGGGCGTGAGGACGAGCAGTACTTC. It yields the protein CASSVQGREDEQYF.

Only one count was recorded for this clone. This chain joins TRBV10-3 and TRBJ1-2, with D perhaps matching TRBD1 (6 bases). In germline, CDR1 is ENHRY, CDR2 SYGVKD. V was pared by 5 bases and J by 1 base, with 11 bases between. The CDR3 is 14 amino acids. In DNA form, the CDR3 reads TGTGCCATCAGTTTACAGGGTAGTAACTATGGCTACACCTTC. Protein product: CAISLQGSNYGYTF.

The chain links TRBV7-3 to TRBJ2-2, with D tentatively TRBD2 (5 bases). Trimming pared 5 bases from V and 3 bases from J, leaving 10 bases between. Germline loops: CDR1 SGHTA, CDR2 FQGTGA. This CDR3 is 14 amino acids long. CDR3 region: CASSPDSYTGELFF. CDR3 nucleotides: TGTGCCAGCAGCCCGGACTCGTACACCGGGGAGCTGTTTTTT.

V gene TRBV23-1 combines with J gene TRBJ2-1; D not certain. TRBV23-1 belongs to the ORF category, with a function that is uncertain. Trimming removed 4 bases at V and 0 bases at J, with 13 bases between. The CDR3 runs 16 residues. Here the CDR3 reads CASSRDTAPSYNEQFF. CDR3 nucleotides: TGCGCCAGCAGTCGAGACACCGCACCCTCCTACAATGAGCAGTTCTTC.

This clone was counted a few times. The J gene is TRBJ2-2, the V gene TRBV9; D perhaps matches TRBD2 (6 bases). Germline CDR1 is SGDLS and CDR2 is YYNGEE. This CDR3 is built from 17 residues. V was trimmed by 0 bases and J by 0 bases, leaving 12 bases between them. The CDR3 protein is CASSVGGIAANTGELFF. CDR3 bases: TGTGCCAGCAGCGTAGGAGGAATAGCGGCGAACACCGGGGAGCTGTTTTTT.

V usage is TRBV7-6 and J usage is TRBJ2-3; no reliable D call. Trimming removed 4 bases at V and 2 bases at J, with 16 bases between. This CDR3 region has 16 residues. Germline CDR1 SGHVS, CDR2 FNYEAQ. Written as DNA, the CDR3 is TGTGCCAGCAGCTCCGTGCCTCTTCAAGTCACAGATACGCAGTATTTT. Encoded protein: CASSSVPLQVTDTQYF.

The rearrangement joins TRBV28 to TRBJ2-7; D is unresolved. The CDR3 contains 15 residues. V gave up 5 bases and J gave up 3 bases, with 17 bases separating them. Germline V gene sequence: CDR1 MDHEN, CDR2 SYDVKM. CDR3: CASSAVQPKIYEQYF. The CDR3 DNA is TGTGCCAGCAGTGCGGTACAACCTAAAATCTACGAGCAGTACTTC.

On this clone: At the DNA level, this CDR3 is encoded by other sequences in the same sample as well. The DNA for the CDR3 is TGTGCCAGCAGCTCTCGGACAGGGAGGGACGAGCAGTACTTC. This codes for CASSSRTGRDEQYF. This chain joins TRBV5-4 and TRBJ2-7; tentatively, D is TRBD1 (8 bases). The V gene's germline CDR1 is SGHNT and CDR2 YYREEE (reference sequence). V lost 3 bases to trimming and J lost 5 bases, with 15 bases between them. The CDR3 extends over 14 amino acids.

The chain is built from TRBV6-1 and TRBJ1-3, with D perhaps matching TRBD1 (6 bases). CDR1 is MNHNS and CDR2 is SASEGT in the germline V gene. V dropped 4 bases and J dropped 0 bases, with 10 bases sitting between them. This CDR3 comprises 15 residues. This CDR3 is CASSASDSSGNTIYF. The CDR3 DNA is TGTGCCAGCAGTGCGTCGGACAGCTCTGGAAACACCATATATTTT.

The J gene is TRBJ2-5, the V gene TRBV19; a weak D match, TRBD1 (6 bases). Germline V lookup: CDR1 LNHDA, CDR2 SQIVND (reference sequence). Trimming removed 3 bases at V and 1 base at J, with 18 bases between. This CDR3 has 17 residues. This CDR3 is CASSILEGRGSQETQYF. The DNA of the CDR3 is TGTGCCAGTAGTATTCTCGAGGGCAGGGGTAGCCAAGAGACCCAGTACTTC.

The V call is TRBV11-2, the J call TRBJ2-7; 11 nucleotides align to TRBD1. The CDR3 is made up of 14 amino acids. V gave up 5 bases and J gave up 7 bases; unmatched junction bases: 7. Germline CDR1 and CDR2: SGHAT and FQNNGV. Here the CDR3 DNA reads TGTGCCAGCAGCCCGACGGGACAGGGGGGTGAGCAGTACTTC. Translating it yields CASSPTGQGGEQYF. Full variable domain (remainder filled in from reference TRBV11-2 and TRBJ2-7): EAGVAQSPRYKIIEKRQSVAFWCNPISGHATLYWYQQILGQGPKLLIQFQNNGVVDDSQLPKDRFSAERLKGVDSTLKIQPAKLEDSAVYLCASSPTGQGGEQYFGPGTRLTVT.